These T cell receptor beta chains were read from a single sample in a study of cytomegalovirus exposure and HLA in healthy donors. This table comes from immunoSEQ multiplex PCR, and its TCRdb copy is limited to in-frame clones, with some not included. The sample shows roughly 170,000 clones, approximately 81% of them seen only once. The sequenced material came from PBMCs. The receptors originated from a male donor in good health and CMV-seronegative. Each CDR3 is given with its conserved first and last residue. D genes are given only for firm matches. Rows give clone size only sometimes, using once, few, many, or a class for an expanded clone.

>TRBV11-2|-|TRBJ1-3|14|once
CASSGRDNGNTIYF
TGTGCCAGCAGTGGGAGGGACAATGGAAACACCATATATTTT
>TRBV5-1|-|TRBJ2-1|13|-
CASSPGQHNEQFF
TGCGCCAGCAGCCCGGGACAACACAATGAGCAGTTCTTC
>TRBV6-5|TRBD1|TRBJ1-1|15|-
CASREPGQANTEAFF
TGTGCCAGCAGGGAACCCGGACAGGCGAACACTGAAGCTTTCTTT
>TRBV11-1|-|TRBJ2-3|17|-
CASSLGLGSRLTDTQYF
TGTGCCAGCAGCTTAGGTCTTGGCAGCAGACTCACAGATACGCAGTATTTT
>TRBV15|-|TRBJ2-7|14|-
CATSRDPGNYEQYF
TGTGCCACCAGCAGAGATCCGGGAAACTACGAGCAGTACTTC
>TRBV5-1|TRBD1|TRBJ2-7|16|-
CASSLGGQGLTYEQYF
TGCGCCAGCAGCTTGGGGGGACAGGGATTAACCTACGAGCAGTACTTC
>TRBV7-9|-|TRBJ2-7|14|-
CASSLELGAGEQYF
TGTGCCAGCAGCTTAGAACTGGGGGCCGGTGAGCAGTACTTC
>TRBV25-1|TRBD2|TRBJ2-7|14|few
CASSGEGESYEQYF
TGTGCCAGCAGTGGGGAGGGAGAGTCCTACGAGCAGTACTTC
>TRBV5-1|TRBD2|TRBJ2-1|17|once
CASSLGPGLAGGNEQFF
TGCGCCAGCAGCTTGGGGCCCGGACTAGCGGGAGGGAATGAGCAGTTCTTC
>TRBV27|TRBD2|TRBJ2-1|16|-
CASNMLGLAERNEQFF
TGTGCCAGCAACATGCTGGGACTAGCGGAGAGGAATGAGCAGTTCTTC
>TRBV7-9|-|TRBJ2-1|16|-
CASSLVLAGTWDEQFF
TGTGCCAGCAGCTTAGTTCTTGCGGGAACCTGGGATGAGCAGTTCTTC
>TRBV2|-|TRBJ2-7|12|-
CASTYISYEQYF
TGTGCCAGCACTTACATTTCCTACGAGCAGTACTTC
>TRBV9|TRBD1|TRBJ1-2|15|few
CASSEGTGRSYGYTF
TGTGCCAGCAGCGAGGGGACAGGGAGGTCCTATGGCTACACCTTC
>TRBV15|-|TRBJ1-6|16|-
CATSRVVGRGNSPLHF
TGTGCCACCAGCAGAGTAGTGGGGAGGGGGAACTCACCCCTCCACTTT
>TRBV5-6|-|TRBJ2-5|16|-
CASSLWGTGVDETQYF
TGTGCCAGCAGCCTGTGGGGCACGGGGGTCGATGAGACCCAGTACTTC
>TRBV30|-|TRBJ2-3|12|-
CAWSEGHDTQYF
TGTGCCTGGAGTGAGGGGCACGATACGCAGTATTTT
>TRBV7-9|-|TRBJ2-7|14|few
CASSPGSASLEQYF
TGTGCCAGCAGCCCAGGGTCTGCGTCCCTCGAGCAGTACTTC
>TRBV27|-|TRBJ2-7|13|-
CASSFGPYYEQYF
TGTGCCAGCAGTTTTGGGCCTTACTACGAGCAGTACTTC
>TRBV11-2|-|TRBJ1-1|14|-
CASIDHTGYTEAFF
TGTGCCAGCATCGACCATACAGGGTACACTGAAGCTTTCTTT
>TRBV5-1|TRBD2|TRBJ2-1|14|-
CASSLSTGGDEQFF
TGCGCCAGCAGCTTGTCGACGGGGGGGGATGAGCAGTTCTTC
>TRBV9|TRBD1|TRBJ2-5|15|-
CASSVHRGGGETQYF
TGTGCCAGCAGCGTTCACAGGGGTGGGGGAGAGACCCAGTACTTC
>TRBV4-1|TRBD1|TRBJ1-5|15|-
CASSQDRGLEQPQHF
TGCGCCAGCAGCCAAGACAGGGGGCTGGAGCAGCCCCAGCATTTT
>TRBV6-1|TRBD2|TRBJ2-7|16|-
CASSGSGGHSSYEQYF
TGTGCCAGCAGTGGTAGCGGGGGCCACAGCTCCTACGAGCAGTACTTC
>TRBV10-3|TRBD2|TRBJ2-5|12|-
CACGGWQETQYF
TGTGCCTGCGGGGGGTGGCAAGAGACCCAGTACTTC
>TRBV7-2|TRBD1|TRBJ1-2|13|-
CASSRDRKDHYTF
TGTGCCAGCAGCCGGGACAGAAAAGACCACTACACCTTC